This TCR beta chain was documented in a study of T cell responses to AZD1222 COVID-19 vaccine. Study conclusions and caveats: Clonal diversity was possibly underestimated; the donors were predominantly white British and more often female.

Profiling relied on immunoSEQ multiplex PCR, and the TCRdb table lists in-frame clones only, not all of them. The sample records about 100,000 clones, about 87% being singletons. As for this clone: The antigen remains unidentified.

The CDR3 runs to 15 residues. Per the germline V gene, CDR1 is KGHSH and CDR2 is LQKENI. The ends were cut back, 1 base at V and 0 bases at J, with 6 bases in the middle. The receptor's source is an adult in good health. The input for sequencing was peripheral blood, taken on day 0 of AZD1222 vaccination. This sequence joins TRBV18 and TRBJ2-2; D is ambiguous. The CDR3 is CASSPQGPNTGELFF. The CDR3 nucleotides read TGTGCCAGCTCACCACAAGGCCCGAACACCGGGGAGCTGTTTTTT.